A selection of T cell receptor beta chains follows, all from one sample in a study of T-cell memory formation after mild COVID-19. TCRdb redid the calling of the 5' RACE reads with MiXCR, one entry per CDR3 protein. The sample records 300,000 to 350,000 distinct CDR3 sequences, approximately 12% being singletons. Source material: PBMCs or a T cell subset sorted from them (not recorded which). These receptor sequences come from a man aged 18 to 29 who had mild COVID-19 (a few samples of this study predate the infection). Cell type and time point are not known. Both conserved end residues are part of each CDR3. D genes are given only for firm matches. A row's size may be missing; if present it is once, few, many or a size class.

TRBJ1-3,few,.,TRBV7-2,TGTGCCAGCAGCTTACGAGTACCTGTCACTGGAAACACCATATATTTT,CASSLRVPVTGNTIYF
TRBJ1-1,.,TRBD1,TRBV7-9,TGTGCCAGCAGACGGGACAGGGATCCGGGTGAGGCTTTCTTT,CASRRDRDPGEAFF
TRBJ2-5,.,.,TRBV6-2/TRBV6-3,TGTGCCAGCAGTTACGCCGGCCCCGAGCAAGAGACCCAGTACTTC,CASSYAGPEQETQYF
TRBJ2-1,few,.,TRBV7-3,TGTGCCAGCAGCTTCGGCTTCTACAATGAGCAGTTCTTC,CASSFGFYNEQFF
TRBJ2-7,.,TRBD2,TRBV4-1,TGCGCCAGCAGCCCACCCGGGAGGGGGGGCCTATACGAGCAGTACTTC,CASSPPGRGGLYEQYF
TRBJ1-2,few,.,TRBV7-9,TGTGCCAGCAGCTTCCTGGATCCTAACTATGGCTACACCTTC,CASSFLDPNYGYTF
TRBJ2-5,.,.,TRBV7-2,TGTGCCAGCAGCATTGGGTCTCAAGTAACTGGGACCCAGTACTTC,CASSIGSQVTGTQYF
TRBJ1-5,.,.,TRBV7-9,TGTGCCAGCAGCTTAAGCGCCAGCAATCAGCCCCAGCATTTT,CASSLSASNQPQHF
TRBJ1-6,.,.,TRBV6-5,TGTGCCAGCAGTTACTCGGGCAGTCTGGGATCACCCCTCCACTTT,CASSYSGSLGSPLHF
TRBJ1-5,.,.,TRBV24-1,TGTGCCACCAGTGATTCAAGTCAGCCCCAGCATTTT,CATSDSSQPQHF
TRBJ2-2,few,.,TRBV7-9,TGTGCCAGCAGCTTGATCCAGGGGTCCACCGGGGAGCTGTTTTTT,CASSLIQGSTGELFF
TRBJ2-1,.,.,TRBV7-3,TGTGCCAGCCGCGGGAACAATGAGCAGTTCTTC,CASRGNNEQFF
TRBJ1-1,few,.,TRBV5-1,TGCGCCAGCAGCTTGGACCCGGGAAACTTTGGGGCCACTGAAGCTTTCTTT,CASSLDPGNFGATEAFF
TRBJ1-4,.,.,TRBV19,TGTGCCAGCTGCGCAACGCGAGCCGACAAACTGTTTTTT,CASCATRADKLFF
TRBJ2-1,many,TRBD2,TRBV7-7,TGTGCCAGCAGCGCGGTACTAGCGGGGGGGCCGAATGAGCAGTTCTTC,CASSAVLAGGPNEQFF
TRBJ2-7,.,TRBD1,TRBV5-1,TGCGCCAGCAGCATCAGGACAGGGGAAGGCTACGAGCAGTACTTC,CASSIRTGEGYEQYF
TRBJ1-2,.,.,TRBV19,TGTGCCAGTAGTCCGGATGCCTATGGCTACACCTTC,CASSPDAYGYTF
TRBJ2-5,.,TRBD1,TRBV5-1,TGCGCCAGCAGGCCAGGGACAGGGCGCAGGACCCAGTACTTC,CASRPGTGRRTQYF
TRBJ2-1,.,TRBD2,TRBV10-3,TGTGCCATCGGGCTAGCGGGGGGGCTGAATGAGCAGTTCTTC,CAIGLAGGLNEQFF
TRBJ1-4,few,.,TRBV4-1,TGCGCCAGCAGCCAAGAAGGAGGCCTGGTTTGGGAAAAACTGTTTTTT,CASSQEGGLVWEKLFF
TRBJ2-3,few,.,TRBV10-3,TGTGCCATCAGTGAGTCGTCGGGTTGGGCGACTCACACAGATACGCAGTATTTT,CAISESSGWATHTDTQYF
TRBJ1-3,many,.,TRBV4-3,TGCGCCAGCAGCCCTGGACCTACTGCTGGAAACACCATATATTTT,CASSPGPTAGNTIYF
TRBJ2-2,few,.,TRBV5-1,TGCGCCAGCAGCCTGACTAACGCGAACACCGGGGAGCTGTTTTTT,CASSLTNANTGELFF
TRBJ2-2,few,.,TRBV27,TGTGCCAGCAGTTCGCGTGGAGACAGAATAACCGGGGAGCTGTTTTTT,CASSSRGDRITGELFF